Presented here are 5 T cell receptor beta chains from one specimen sequenced in a study of cytomegalovirus exposure and HLA in healthy donors. PCR used 60 Vbeta primers and 13 Jbeta primers. Sequencing was performed with immunoSEQ multiplex PCR; in TCRdb, only in-frame clones are kept and a portion is missing. The top ten hold 3.5% to 4.5% of the sample, which has 110,000 to 150,000 clones, roughly 80% seen once. Sequencing was performed on PBMCs. The source of these receptors is a woman in her forties in good health and CMV-seropositive.

CDR3 protein: CASSLYGGDYGYTF. The CDR3 DNA sequence: TGTGCCAGCAGTTTATACGGTGGAGACTATGGCTACACCTTC. The rearrangement uses TRBV28 and TRBJ1-2; no firm D call. V shed 1 base and J shed 3 bases, with 9 bases lying between them. CDR3 length: 14 residues. Per germline, CDR1 MDHEN and CDR2 SYDVKM.

The V and J genes are TRBV27 and TRBJ2-5, with D uncertain. The CDR3 covers 13 residues. CDR1 and CDR2 (germline): MNHEY, SMNVEV (reference sequence). The ends were cut back, 6 bases at V and 2 bases at J, with 10 bases in the middle. In DNA form, the CDR3 reads TGTGCCAGCAGGGCAGGCATACAAGAGACCCAGTACTTC. It specifies CASRAGIQETQYF.

This clone appeared once. Other DNA sequences in this specimen translate into the identical CDR3. CDR3 sequence (DNA): TGTGCCAGCCGGGGGGGAGATACGCAGTATTTT. Its translation is CASRGGDTQYF. The chain carries TRBV28 and TRBJ2-3, with 8 bases matching TRBD2. The CDR3 is made up of 11 amino acids. Germline V gene lookup returns CDR1 MDHEN and CDR2 SYDVKM. Germline trimming cut 8 bases from V and 5 bases from J; bases unmatched to any gene: 0.

J is TRBJ2-7 and V is TRBV7-9; 8 bases are shared with TRBD2. Losses at the gene ends were 5 bases for V and 0 bases for J; bases not matched to a gene: 6. CDR1 and CDR2 from the germline V gene are SEHNR and FQNEAQ (reference sequence). The CDR3 runs to 15 residues. Here the CDR3 reads CASSVRGTSSYEQYF. The CDR3 DNA follows: TGTGCCAGCAGCGTGAGGGGGACTAGCTCCTACGAGCAGTACTTC.

CDR3 sequence reads: CASSLHGNYEQYF. The CDR3 region has the DNA TGTGCCAGCAGCTTACACGGGAATTACGAGCAGTACTTC. V gene TRBV7-9 combines with J gene TRBJ2-7; a weak D match, TRBD2 (5 bases). V was cut by 2 bases and J by 4 bases, with 9 bases left in between. Germline assignment: CDR1 SEHNR and CDR2 FQNEAQ (reference sequence). CDR3 length equals 13 residues.